This paragraph reports one T cell receptor beta chain. This entry belongs to a study of TIL therapy for anti-PD-1-resistant metastatic lung cancer. Indicated time point: pre-treatment sample, taken before nivolumab and TIL therapy. Sequencing used immunoSEQ v3. TCRdb's copy holds only in-frame clones and misses some; the assay was immunoSEQ multiplex PCR. The profile shows about 55,000 clones, roughly four fifths of them singletons. This sample comprised blood, obtained at baseline. This clonotype was obtained from a person aged 25 to 85 with non-small cell lung cancer.

As DNA, the CDR3 is TGTGCCAGCAATTCAAAACGGCGGGTGGGTCAAGATACGCAGTATTTT. Amino acids: CASNSKRRVGQDTQYF. V gene TRBV7-3 combines with J gene TRBJ2-3; a possible D gene is TRBD2 (5 bases). Germline CDR1 reads SGHTA; CDR2 reads FQGTGA. V shed 7 bases and J shed 5 bases, with 22 bases lying between them. The CDR3 consists of 16 residues. The variable domain in full, with the rest retrieved from reference TRBV7-3 and TRBJ2-3, is GAGVSQTPSNKVTEKGKYVELRCDPISGHTALYWYRQSLGQGPEFLIYFQGTGAADDSGLPNDRFFAVRPEGSVSTLKIQRTERGDSAVYLCASNSKRRVGQDTQYFGPGTRLTVL.